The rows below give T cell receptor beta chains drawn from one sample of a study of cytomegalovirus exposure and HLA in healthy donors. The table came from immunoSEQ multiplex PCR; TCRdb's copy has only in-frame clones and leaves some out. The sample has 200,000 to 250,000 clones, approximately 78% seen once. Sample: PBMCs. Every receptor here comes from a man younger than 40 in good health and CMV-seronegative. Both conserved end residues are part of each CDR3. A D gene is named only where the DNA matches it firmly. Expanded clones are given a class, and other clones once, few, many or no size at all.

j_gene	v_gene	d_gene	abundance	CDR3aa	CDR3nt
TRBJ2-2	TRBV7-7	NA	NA	CASSSKGENTGELFF	TGTGCTAGCAGCTCTAAGGGGGAGAACACCGGGGAGCTGTTTTTT
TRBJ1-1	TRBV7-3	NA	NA	CASSLTPTGTEAFF	TGTGCCAGCAGCTTAACCCCGACGGGAACTGAAGCTTTCTTT
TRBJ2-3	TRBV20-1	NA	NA	CSGSGADTQYF	TGCAGTGGCAGCGGCGCAGATACGCAGTATTTT
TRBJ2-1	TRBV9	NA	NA	CASSASPGREQFF	TGTGCCAGCAGCGCGAGCCCGGGGAGGGAGCAGTTCTTC
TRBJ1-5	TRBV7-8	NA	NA	CASSPPGSGNQPQHF	TGTGCCAGCAGCCCCCCGGGGAGTGGCAATCAGCCCCAGCATTTT
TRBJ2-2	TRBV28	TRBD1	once	CASSSTTTGARGELFF	TGTGCCAGCAGCTCAACCACTACAGGGGCTAGGGGGGAGCTGTTTTTT
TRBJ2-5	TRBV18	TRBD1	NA	CASTTGAKGTQYF	TGTGCCAGCACGACAGGGGCGAAAGGGACCCAGTACTTC
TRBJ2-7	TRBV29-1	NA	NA	CSVAGSSYEQYF	TGCAGCGTTGCCGGTAGCTCCTACGAGCAGTACTTC
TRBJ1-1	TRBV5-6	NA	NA	CASSLQVVGTEAFF	TGTGCCAGCAGCTTACAGGTCGTGGGCACTGAAGCTTTCTTT
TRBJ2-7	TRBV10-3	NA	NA	CAISALGLASYEQYF	TGTGCCATCAGTGCCCTTGGGCTGGCCTCCTACGAGCAGTACTTC
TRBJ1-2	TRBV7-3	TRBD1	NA	CASSPDRAYGYTF	TGTGCCAGCAGCCCGGACAGGGCCTATGGCTACACCTTC
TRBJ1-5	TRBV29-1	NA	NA	CSVGVGGKQPQHF	TGCAGCGTAGGGGTTGGGGGGAAGCAGCCCCAGCATTTT
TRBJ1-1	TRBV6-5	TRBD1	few	CASSYGQGGTEAFF	TGTGCCAGCAGTTACGGGCAGGGGGGCACTGAAGCTTTCTTT
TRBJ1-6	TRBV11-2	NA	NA	CASSSTGAASPLHF	TGTGCCAGCAGCTCAACTGGGGCTGCCTCACCCCTCCACTTT
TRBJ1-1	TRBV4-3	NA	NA	CASSQGRVGNTEAFF	TGCGCCAGCAGCCAAGGACGGGTAGGGAACACTGAAGCTTTCTTT
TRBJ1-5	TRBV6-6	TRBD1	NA	CASSNQGDSNQPQHF	TGTGCCAGCAGCAACCAGGGGGATAGCAATCAGCCCCAGCATTTT
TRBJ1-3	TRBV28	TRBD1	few	CATPPDRGLFGNTIYF	TGTGCCACCCCCCCCGACAGGGGACTCTTTGGAAACACCATATATTTT
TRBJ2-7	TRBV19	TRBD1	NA	CASSAGTGNNYEQYF	TGTGCCAGTAGTGCCGGGACAGGGAATAACTACGAGCAGTACTTC
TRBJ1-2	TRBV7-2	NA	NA	CASSLAPTGRGVYGYTF	TGTGCCAGCAGCTTAGCTCCAACAGGGAGAGGGGTCTATGGCTACACCTTC
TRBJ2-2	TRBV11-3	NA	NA	CASSSLAGELFF	TGTGCCAGCAGCAGCCTAGCTGGGGAGCTGTTTTTT
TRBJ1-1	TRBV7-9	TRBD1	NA	CASSLAGQGVEAFF	TGTGCCAGCAGCTTGGCTGGACAGGGAGTTGAAGCTTTCTTT
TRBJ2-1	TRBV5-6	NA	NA	CASSLALNEQFF	TGTGCCAGCAGTCTGGCCCTTAATGAGCAGTTCTTC
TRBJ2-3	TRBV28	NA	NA	CASSFVGTSWYF	TGTGCCAGCAGTTTTGTGGGGACATCATGGTATTTT
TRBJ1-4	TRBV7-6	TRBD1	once	CASSLAMRDSNEKLFF	TGTGCCAGCAGCTTAGCGATGAGGGACAGTAATGAAAAACTGTTTTTT
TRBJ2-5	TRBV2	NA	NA	CASSDVVAEETQYF	TGTGCCAGCAGTGATGTGGTCGCGGAAGAGACCCAGTACTTC
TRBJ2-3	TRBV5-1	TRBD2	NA	CASSPRLAGDTQYF	TGCGCCAGCAGCCCCAGACTAGCGGGGGATACGCAGTATTTT
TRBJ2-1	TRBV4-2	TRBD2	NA	CASSLGGGYNEQFF	TGTGCCAGCAGCCTTGGCGGGGGCTACAATGAGCAGTTCTTC
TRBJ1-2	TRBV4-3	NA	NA	CASSQQPGPLQGGYGYTF	TGCGCCAGCAGCCAACAACCAGGGCCCCTACAGGGTGGGTATGGCTACACCTTC
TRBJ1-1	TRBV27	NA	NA	CASSLTLRGSPDTEAFF	TGTGCCAGCAGTTTAACCCTTAGGGGAAGCCCTGACACTGAAGCTTTCTTT
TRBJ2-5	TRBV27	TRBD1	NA	CASSPTTGETQYF	TGTGCCAGCAGTCCTACGACAGGGGAGACCCAGTACTTC
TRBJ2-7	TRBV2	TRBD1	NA	CASKMETGTYEQYF	TGTGCCAGCAAAATGGAGACAGGGACCTACGAGCAGTACTTC
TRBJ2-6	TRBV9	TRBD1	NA	CASSVEGGPLSGANVLTF	TGTGCCAGCAGCGTAGAAGGGGGCCCCCTCTCTGGGGCCAACGTCCTGACTTTC
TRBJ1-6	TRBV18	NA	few	CASSPGSSYNSPLHF	TGTGCCAGCTCACCGGGGAGCTCCTATAATTCACCCCTCCACTTT
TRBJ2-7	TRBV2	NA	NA	CASSRQKAYEQYF	TGTGCCAGCAGTCGACAGAAAGCCTACGAGCAGTACTTC
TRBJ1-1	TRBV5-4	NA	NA	CASSREPLGANTEAFF	TGTGCCAGCAGCCGGGAACCGTTGGGGGCTAACACTGAAGCTTTCTTT
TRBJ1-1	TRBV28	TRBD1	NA	CASSPTGVVNTEAFF	TGTGCCAGCAGTCCGACAGGGGTAGTGAACACTGAAGCTTTCTTT
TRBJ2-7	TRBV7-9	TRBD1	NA	CASSFGTGSYEQYF	TGTGCCAGCAGCTTCGGGACAGGGTCTTACGAGCAGTACTTC
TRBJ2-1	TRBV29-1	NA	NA	CSVDGHYNEQFF	TGCAGCGTTGACGGACACTACAATGAGCAGTTCTTC